This T cell receptor (beta chain) originates from a study of graft-versus-host responses after intestinal transplantation. Study information: Grafts that recipients had were multivisceral, liver-intestinal, or isolated intestinal transplants. Recipients across the board were started on anti-thymocyte globulin induction, then kept on tacrolimus and steroids for two to four years.

For this clone: Its antigen is unidentified.

Broader study findings: Recipient bone marrow held GvH clones, some seen earlier in ileum or blood. Peak levels of circulating GvH clones tracked with early post-transplant HvG declines.

V was trimmed by 3 bases and J by 0 bases, leaving 23 bases between them. The CDR3 has 19 amino acids. The V gene's germline CDR1 is SGDLS and CDR2 YYNGEE. Here immunoSEQ multiplex PCR was the method, and the copy in TCRdb shows in-frame clones only, minus some. The sample contains approximately 85,000 clones, 75% to 95% of which appear only once. The chain is built from TRBV9 and TRBJ2-3; no clear D gene. Sequenced material: unstimulated CD8+ T cells sorted from spleen or lymph node cells, taken before transplant. The source is a human donor who was the organ donor for an intestinal transplant. The CDR3 DNA sequence: TGTGCCAGCAGCGCCTCAACCCTGGGTCCAATCTTCAGCACAGATACGCAGTATTTT. Its translation is CASSASTLGPIFSTDTQYF.